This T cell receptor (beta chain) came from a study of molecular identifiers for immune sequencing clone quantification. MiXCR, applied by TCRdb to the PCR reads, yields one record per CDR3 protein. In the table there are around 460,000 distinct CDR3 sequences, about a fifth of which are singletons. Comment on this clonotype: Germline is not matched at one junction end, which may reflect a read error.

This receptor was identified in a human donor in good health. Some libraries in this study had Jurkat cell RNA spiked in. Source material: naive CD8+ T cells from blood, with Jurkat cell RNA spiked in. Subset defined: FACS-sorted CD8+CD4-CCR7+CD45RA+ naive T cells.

In nucleotides, the CDR3 is TGTACCAGCAGCGTATATAACACCGGGGAGCTGTTTTTT. Translated, it gives CTSSVYNTGELFF. V usage is TRBV9 and J usage is TRBJ2-2; D gene uncertain. The CDR3 totals 13 residues. The germline V gene has CDR1 SGDLS and CDR2 YYNGEE.